The present T cell receptor beta chain was sequenced within a study of beta chain features in type 1 diabetes. Study-wide background: The study found patients and healthy donors alike in age, gender and cell yields. All of the samples together had approximately 99 million sorted cells examined.

This clone has just a few counts. Its antigen is not identified. Reverse transcription of all isolated RNA meant that expressed TCRB transcripts were sequenced. TCRdb's copy holds only in-frame clones and misses some; the assay was immunoSEQ multiplex PCR. The repertoire holds 300,000 or so clones, with about a tenth as singletons. Study findings and constraints: Shorter TCRB CDR3s, moderately but significantly so, were found in Type 1 diabetes patients in all four CD4+ subsets.

CDR1 MNHEY and CDR2 SVGAGI come from the germline V gene. V lost 8 bases to trimming and J lost 5 bases; unmatched junction nucleotides: 12. This CDR3 contains 15 residues. CD4+ naive, central memory, regulatory and stem cell-like memory cells were sorted via CD45RO/CCR7/CD25/CD127/CD95/CD27. The receptor was derived from a man in his thirties or forties with type 1 diabetes. The chain uses TRBV6-5 and TRBJ1-1; TRBD1 aligns across 9 bases. Input material: central memory CD4+ T cells from blood. CDR3 sequence reads: CASETNRGRGTEAFF. The CDR3 bases are TGTGCCAGCGAAACTAACAGGGGGCGAGGAACTGAAGCTTTCTTT.